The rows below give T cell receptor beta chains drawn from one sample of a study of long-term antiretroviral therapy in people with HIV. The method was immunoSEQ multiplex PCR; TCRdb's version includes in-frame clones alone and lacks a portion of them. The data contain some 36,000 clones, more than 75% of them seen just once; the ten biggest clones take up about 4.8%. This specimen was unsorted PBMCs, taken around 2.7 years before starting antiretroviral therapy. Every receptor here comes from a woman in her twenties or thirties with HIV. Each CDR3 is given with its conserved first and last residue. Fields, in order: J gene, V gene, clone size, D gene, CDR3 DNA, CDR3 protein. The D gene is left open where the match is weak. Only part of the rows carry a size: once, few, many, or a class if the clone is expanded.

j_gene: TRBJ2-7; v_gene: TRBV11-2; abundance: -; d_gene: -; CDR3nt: TGTGCCAGCAGCTTATCCTTCGACAGCTCCTACGAGCAGTACTTC; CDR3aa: CASSLSFDSSYEQYF
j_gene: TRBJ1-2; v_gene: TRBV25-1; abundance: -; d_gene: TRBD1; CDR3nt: TGTGCCAGCAGCGCCGGGACAGGGTTTAGATATGGCTACACCTTC; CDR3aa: CASSAGTGFRYGYTF
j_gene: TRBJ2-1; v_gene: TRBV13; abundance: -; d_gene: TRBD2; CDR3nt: TGTGCCAGCAGCTCCTGGACTAGCTACAATGAGCAGTTCTTC; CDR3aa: CASSSWTSYNEQFF
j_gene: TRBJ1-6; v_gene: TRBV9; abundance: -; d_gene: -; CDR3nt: TGTGCCAGCAGCAAGGCTGGAAATTCACCCCTCCACTTT; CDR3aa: CASSKAGNSPLHF
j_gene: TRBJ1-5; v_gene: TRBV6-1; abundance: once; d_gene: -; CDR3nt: TGTGCCAGCAGTGAATCCCGAAGAGGGTATAGCAATCAGCCCCAGCATTTT; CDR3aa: CASSESRRGYSNQPQHF
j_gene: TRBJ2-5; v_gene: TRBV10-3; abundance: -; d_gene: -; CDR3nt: TGTGCCACCTCGTGGGGGGAGACCCAGTACTTC; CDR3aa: CATSWGETQYF
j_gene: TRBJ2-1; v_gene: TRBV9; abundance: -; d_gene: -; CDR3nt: TGTGCCAGCAGCGTATTGGAGGGCGGTTTATCCAACAATGAGCAGTTCTTC; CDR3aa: CASSVLEGGLSNNEQFF
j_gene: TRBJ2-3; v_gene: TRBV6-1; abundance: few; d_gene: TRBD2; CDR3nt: TGTGCCAGCAGGGGACTAGCGGGGGTCACAGATACGCAGTATTTT; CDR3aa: CASRGLAGVTDTQYF
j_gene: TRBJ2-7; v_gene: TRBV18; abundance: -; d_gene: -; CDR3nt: TGTGCCAGCTCACCTAGCTCCTACGAGCAGTACTTC; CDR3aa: CASSPSSYEQYF
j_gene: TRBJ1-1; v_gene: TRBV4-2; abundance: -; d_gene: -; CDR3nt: TGTGCCAGCAGCCAAGGAAGGGCGGGGGCGAGGACTGAAGCTTTCTTT; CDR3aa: CASSQGRAGARTEAFF
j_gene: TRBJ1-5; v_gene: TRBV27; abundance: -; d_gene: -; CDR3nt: TGTGCCAGCAAGACAGGTAATCAGCCCCAGCATTTT; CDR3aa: CASKTGNQPQHF
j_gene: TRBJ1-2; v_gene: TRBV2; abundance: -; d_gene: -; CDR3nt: TGTGCCAGCACAAAGTCAGGGGTCCTCTATGGCTACACCTTC; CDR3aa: CASTKSGVLYGYTF
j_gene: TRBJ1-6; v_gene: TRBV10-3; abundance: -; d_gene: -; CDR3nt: TGTGCCATCAGTCAAGAAGCGGATTCACCCCTCCACTTT; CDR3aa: CAISQEADSPLHF
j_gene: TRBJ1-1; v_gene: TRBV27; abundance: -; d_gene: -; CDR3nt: TGTGCCAGCGCCCCGTGGCAGCTCATGAACACTGAAGCTTTCTTT; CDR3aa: CASAPWQLMNTEAFF
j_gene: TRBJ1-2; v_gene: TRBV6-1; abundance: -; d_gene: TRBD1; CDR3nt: TGTGCCAGCAGTGAAGCGACGAACAGGGGGAGATATGGCTACACCTTC; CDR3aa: CASSEATNRGRYGYTF
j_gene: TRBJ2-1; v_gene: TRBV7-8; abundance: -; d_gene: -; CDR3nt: TGTGCCAGCACCGACTATAAAGGGTTTTCCTACAATGAGCAGTTCTTC; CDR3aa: CASTDYKGFSYNEQFF
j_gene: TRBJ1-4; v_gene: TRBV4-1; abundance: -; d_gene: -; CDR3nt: TGCGCCAGCAGCCAAGAACAACGGTCTAATGAAAAACTGTTTTTT; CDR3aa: CASSQEQRSNEKLFF
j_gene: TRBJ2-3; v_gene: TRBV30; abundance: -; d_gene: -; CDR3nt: TGTGCCTGGAGAGGGGGTTCTAGCACAGATACGCAGTATTTT; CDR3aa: CAWRGGSSTDTQYF
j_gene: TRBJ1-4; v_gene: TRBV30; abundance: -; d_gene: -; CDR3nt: TGTGCCTATGCCCGGGGTCGGGATGAAAAACTGTTTTTT; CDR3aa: CAYARGRDEKLFF
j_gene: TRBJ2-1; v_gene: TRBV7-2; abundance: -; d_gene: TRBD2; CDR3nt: TGTGCCAGCAGCCCGCGGGGGGCCTACGTTGGGTCCTACAATGAGCAGTTCTTC; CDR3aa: CASSPRGAYVGSYNEQFF
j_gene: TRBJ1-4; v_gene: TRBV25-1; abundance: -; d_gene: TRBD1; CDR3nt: TGTGCCAGCAGTGAAGGACAGGTTACTAATGAAAAACTGTTTTTT; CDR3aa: CASSEGQVTNEKLFF
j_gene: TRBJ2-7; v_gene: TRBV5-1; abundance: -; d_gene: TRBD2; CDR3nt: TGCGCCAGCAGCTTGGCCGGACTAGCGGGGGGTTTCGAGCAGTACTTC; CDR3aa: CASSLAGLAGGFEQYF
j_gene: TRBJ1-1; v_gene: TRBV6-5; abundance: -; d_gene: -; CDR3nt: TGTGCCAGCAGTTACTCAGGGGTCCCTCAAGCTTTCTTT; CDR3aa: CASSYSGVPQAFF
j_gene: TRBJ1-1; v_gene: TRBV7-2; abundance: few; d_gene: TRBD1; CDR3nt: TGTGCCAGCAGCCAGAGAATCCGGGACAGCTCCCGGAACACTGAAGCTTTCTTT; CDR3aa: CASSQRIRDSSRNTEAFF
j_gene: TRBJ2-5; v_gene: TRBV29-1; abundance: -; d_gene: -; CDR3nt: TGCAGCGTTGTAACAGGAGAGACCCAGTACTTC; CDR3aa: CSVVTGETQYF
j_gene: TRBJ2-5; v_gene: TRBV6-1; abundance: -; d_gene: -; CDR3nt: TGTGCCAGCTCGGTAAAAGAGACCCAGTACTTC; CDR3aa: CASSVKETQYF
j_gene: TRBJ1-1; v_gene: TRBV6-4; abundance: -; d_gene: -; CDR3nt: TGTGCCAGCAGCGCACAGATGAACACTGAAGCTTTCTTT; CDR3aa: CASSAQMNTEAFF
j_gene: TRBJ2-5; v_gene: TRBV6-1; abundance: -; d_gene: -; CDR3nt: TGTGCCACTACCCCAGGGCCTGTGCCACAAGAGACCCAGTACTTC; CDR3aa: CATTPGPVPQETQYF